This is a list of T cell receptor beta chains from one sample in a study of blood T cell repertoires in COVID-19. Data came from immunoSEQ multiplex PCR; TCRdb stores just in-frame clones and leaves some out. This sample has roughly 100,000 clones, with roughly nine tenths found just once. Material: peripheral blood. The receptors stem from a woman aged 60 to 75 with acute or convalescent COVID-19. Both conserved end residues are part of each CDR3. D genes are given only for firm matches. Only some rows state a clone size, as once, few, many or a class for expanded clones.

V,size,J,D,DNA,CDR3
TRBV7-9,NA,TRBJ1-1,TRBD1,TGTGCCAGCAGTTCGCGGACAGGAGAAACTGAAGCTTTCTTT,CASSSRTGETEAFF
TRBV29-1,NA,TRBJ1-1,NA,TGCAGCGTTGACCGGGGTTTAGACACTGAAGCTTTCTTT,CSVDRGLDTEAFF
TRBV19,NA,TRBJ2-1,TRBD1,TGTGCCAGTAGTTTCCGACAGGGGATCAACAATGAGCAGTTCTTC,CASSFRQGINNEQFF
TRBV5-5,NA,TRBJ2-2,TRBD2,TGTGCCAGCAGCTTGGCACTAGCGGGAAACACCGGGGAGCTGTTTTTT,CASSLALAGNTGELFF
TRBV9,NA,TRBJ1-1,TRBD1,TGTGCCAGCAGCCAATACGGGACAGGGGCTGGTGGGACTGAAGCTTTCTTT,CASSQYGTGAGGTEAFF
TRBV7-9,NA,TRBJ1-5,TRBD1,TGTGCCAGCAGCTCCGGACAGGGGGGACAGCCCCAGCATTTT,CASSSGQGGQPQHF
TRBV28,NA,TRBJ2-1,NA,TGTGCCAGCACCACTAGCTCCTACAATGAGCAGTTCTTC,CASTTSSYNEQFF
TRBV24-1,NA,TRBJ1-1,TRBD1,TGTGCCACCAGTGAAGGGACAGGGATGAGCACTGAAGCTTTCTTT,CATSEGTGMSTEAFF
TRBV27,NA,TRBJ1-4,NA,TGTGCCAGCAGTAGACAGAGCCTTGGGGAAAAACTGTTTTTT,CASSRQSLGEKLFF
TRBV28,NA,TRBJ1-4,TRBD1,TGTGCCAGCAGTTTGCCGGGACAGGGCAATGAAAAACTGTTTTTT,CASSLPGQGNEKLFF
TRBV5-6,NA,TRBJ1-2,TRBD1,TGTGCCAGCAGCCGGGGACAGAACCTCTACACCTTC,CASSRGQNLYTF
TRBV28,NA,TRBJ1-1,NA,TGTGCCAGCAGTTTAACAGGGACAAACACTGAAGCTTTCTTT,CASSLTGTNTEAFF
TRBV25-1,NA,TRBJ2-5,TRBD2,TGTGCCAGCAGGACTAGCGGATTAGAGACCCAGTACTTC,CASRTSGLETQYF
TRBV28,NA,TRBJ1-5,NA,TGTGCCAGCAGTCCTTGGACTCTTCTCAAGGGCAATCAGCCCCAGCATTTT,CASSPWTLLKGNQPQHF
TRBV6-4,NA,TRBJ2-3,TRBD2,TGTGCCAGCAGTGACGGGACTAGCGGCACAGATACGCAGTATTTT,CASSDGTSGTDTQYF
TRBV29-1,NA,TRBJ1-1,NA,TGCAGCGTTGCCAGGGGTCAGGTTGAAGCTTTCTTT,CSVARGQVEAFF
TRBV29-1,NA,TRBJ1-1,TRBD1,TGCAGCGTTGAAGGGACAGGGACGACTGAAGCTTTCTTT,CSVEGTGTTEAFF
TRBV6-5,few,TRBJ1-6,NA,TGTGCCAGCAGCCGGACATCTTTTTCACCCCTCCACTTT,CASSRTSFSPLHF
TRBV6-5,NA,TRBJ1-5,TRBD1,TGTGCCAGCAGTCTCGGGACAGACGGCAATCAGCCCCAGCATTTT,CASSLGTDGNQPQHF
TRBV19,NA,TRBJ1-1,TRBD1,TGTGCCAGTAGTACCACAGGGACAGGGGTCACTGAAGCTTTCTTT,CASSTTGTGVTEAFF
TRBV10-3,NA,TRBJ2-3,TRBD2,TGTGCCCTGGGGGGGGGCACAGATACGCAGTATTTT,CALGGGTDTQYF
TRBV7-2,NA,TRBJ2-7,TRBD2,TGTGCCAGCAGCTTAGTAACGGGCCTCAGCGGGAGGGCGGCCGAGCAGTACTTC,CASSLVTGLSGRAAEQYF
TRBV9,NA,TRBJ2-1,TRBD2,TGTGCCAGCAGTAAATCGGGACTAGCGGACTACAATGAGCAGTTCTTC,CASSKSGLADYNEQFF
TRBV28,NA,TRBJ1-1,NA,TGTGCCAGCAGTCCCTCAGGGGTAATGAACACTGAAGCTTTCTTT,CASSPSGVMNTEAFF
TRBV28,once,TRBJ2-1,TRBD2,TGTGCCAGCAGTTTATCAGCGGGGGTCGAGTTCTTC,CASSLSAGVEFF
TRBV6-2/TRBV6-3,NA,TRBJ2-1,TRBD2,TGTGCCAGCAGTTACCGCACTAGCGGGAGGACTTCCTACAATGAGCAGTTCTTC,CASSYRTSGRTSYNEQFF
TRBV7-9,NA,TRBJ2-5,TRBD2,TGTGCCAGCAGCTTACCCGGTGGGAGCGGGGGGCGAGAGACCCAGTACTTC,CASSLPGGSGGRETQYF
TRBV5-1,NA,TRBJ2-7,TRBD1,TGCGCCAGCAGCCCGGGACAGGCGGGCTCCTACGAGCAGTACTTC,CASSPGQAGSYEQYF
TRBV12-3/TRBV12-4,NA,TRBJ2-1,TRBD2,TGTGCCAGCAGCCGGGGGGATGAGCAGTTCTTC,CASSRGDEQFF
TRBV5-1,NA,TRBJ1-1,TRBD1,TGCGCCAGCAGCAGACAGGGGGCACACACTGAAGCTTTCTTT,CASSRQGAHTEAFF
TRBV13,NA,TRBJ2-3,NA,TGTGCCAGCAGCTTCGGACTAGGGGGAGATACGCAGTATTTT,CASSFGLGGDTQYF
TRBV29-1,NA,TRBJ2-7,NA,TGCAGCGTTAGGGCCGGGGACGAGCAGTACTTC,CSVRAGDEQYF
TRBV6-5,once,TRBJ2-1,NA,TGTGCCAGCAGACTAAGAGGACAGCCTGACAATGAGCAGTTCTTC,CASRLRGQPDNEQFF
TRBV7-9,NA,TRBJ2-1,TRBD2,TGTGCCAGCAGCTTAGCTAGGACTAGCGCGGACAATGAGCAGTTCTTC,CASSLARTSADNEQFF
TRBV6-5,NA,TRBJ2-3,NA,TGTGCCAGCTCTAGCACAGGACAGCGCACAGATACGCAGTATTTT,CASSSTGQRTDTQYF
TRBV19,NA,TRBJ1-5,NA,TGTGCCAGTAGAGGGGAGGTGAGCAATCAGCCCCAGCATTTT,CASRGEVSNQPQHF
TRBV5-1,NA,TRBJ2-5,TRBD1,TGCGCCAGCAGGAGGGGGCGGGAAGAGACCCAGTACTTC,CASRRGREETQYF
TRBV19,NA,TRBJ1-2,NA,TGTGCCAGTAGAGCGGGTACGGACCTACTTTTGTGGGGCTACACCTTC,CASRAGTDLLLWGYTF
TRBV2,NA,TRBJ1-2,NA,TGTGCCAGCACCCTCGGGGGGGATGGCTATGGCTACACCTTC,CASTLGGDGYGYTF
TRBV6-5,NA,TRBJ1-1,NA,TGTGCCAGCAGTCTAGGACTTTGGAACACTGAAGCTTTCTTT,CASSLGLWNTEAFF